These 22 T cell receptor beta chains originate from one sample sequenced in a study of B cell selection in AIRE deficiency. Sequencing was performed with immunoSEQ multiplex PCR; in TCRdb, only in-frame clones are kept and a portion is missing. The data hold roughly 17,000 clones, with roughly 91% observed a single time. Sorted regulatory T cells were CD4-positive, CD25-high and CD127-low or negative. The sample was CD4+CD25+ Tregs sorted from PBMCs. These receptors were collected from a human donor in good health.

This clone occurred once. The J gene is TRBJ1-2, the V gene TRBV2; perhaps TRBD1 as D (5 bases). Germline V lookup: CDR1 SNHLY, CDR2 FYNNEI. V lost 5 bases and J lost 2, with 15 bases in between. The length of the CDR3 is 15 residues. The CDR3 DNA reads as TGTGCCAGCAGTCTCCCTGGGACGCCCAACTATGGCTACACCTTC. The encoded protein is CASSLPGTPNYGYTF. Variable domain in full (rest from reference TRBV2 and TRBJ1-2): EPEVTQTPSHQVTQMGQEVILRCVPISNHLYFYWYRQILGQKVEFLVSFYNNEISEKSEIFDDQFSVERPDGSNFTLKIRSTKLEDSAMYFCASSLPGTPNYGYTFGSGTRLTVV.

For the CDR3, the DNA is TGTGCCAGCAGCCTCCCGGGGGGCGGGGAGCTGTTTTTT. Amino acids: CASSLPGGGELFF. V and J are TRBV5-5 and TRBJ2-2; TRBD2 matches 7 bases. Germline lookup yields CDR1 SGHKS and CDR2 YYEKEE (reference sequence). V was clipped by 4 bases and J by 7 bases; unmatched bases: 4. The CDR3 is 13 amino acids.

V usage is TRBV19 and J usage is TRBJ2-3; 7 bases map to TRBD1. Trimming cost V 3 bases and J 2 bases; bases outside gene matches: 8. This CDR3 region has 16 residues. CDR1 LNHDA and CDR2 SQIVND come from the germline V gene (reference sequence). CDR3 loop: CASSIGETGYTDTQYF. CDR3 DNA: TGTGCCAGTAGTATCGGGGAGACAGGGTACACAGATACGCAGTATTTT.

V and J are TRBV7-8 and TRBJ2-5; a possible D gene is TRBD1 (6 bases). Trimming removed 5 bases at V and 4 bases at J, with 14 bases between. Per germline, CDR1 SGHVS and CDR2 FQNEAQ. This CDR3 spans 14 amino acids. CDR3 sequence reads: CASSANPRGETQYF. CDR3 bases: TGTGCCAGCAGCGCGAACCCCAGGGGAGAGACCCAGTACTTC. Complete variable domain (other parts from reference TRBV7-8 and TRBJ2-5): GAGVSQSPRYKVAKRGQDVALRCDPISGHVSLFWYQQALGQGPEFLTYFQNEAQLDKSGLPSDRFFAERPEGSVSTLKIQRTQQEDSAVYLCASSANPRGETQYFGPGTRLLVL.

The CDR3 protein is CASRRGGAGNQPQHF. CDR3 bases: TGTGCCAGTAGACGAGGGGGCGCGGGCAATCAGCCCCAGCATTTT. J is TRBJ1-5 and V is TRBV19; 7 nucleotides align to TRBD1. This CDR3 is built from 15 residues. Germline V gene data show CDR1 as LNHDA and CDR2 as SQIVND (reference sequence). Trimming at V came to 6 bases and at J to 2 bases, leaving 7 bases not matched to a gene.

The chain joins TRBV9 to TRBJ2-1; D uncertain. The CDR3 covers 15 residues. V dropped 0 bases and J dropped 0 bases, with 7 bases sitting between them. Germline CDR1 is SGDLS and CDR2 is YYNGEE. Written as DNA, the CDR3 is TGTGCCAGCAGCGTAGGTCGAAGCTCCTACAATGAGCAGTTCTTC. Translated, it gives CASSVGRSSYNEQFF.

The chain recombines TRBV6-6 with TRBJ2-7; maybe TRBD1 (5 bases). Germline V gene lookup returns CDR1 MNHNY and CDR2 SVGAGI (reference sequence). Trimming left V 3 bases short and J 2 bases short, with 17 bases between. This CDR3 is built from 16 residues. The CDR3: CASSYFVPTAAYEQYF. CDR3 sequence (DNA): TGTGCCAGCAGTTATTTCGTTCCGACAGCAGCCTACGAGCAGTACTTC.

The genes are TRBV7-2 and TRBJ1-5; D is unresolved. CDR1 SGHTA and CDR2 FQGNSA come from the germline V gene. The CDR3 length is 17 residues. V gave up 4 bases and J gave up 0 bases, with 16 bases separating them. CDR3 DNA: TGTGCCAGCAGCTCGAGAGGAGGGCCACATAGCAATCAGCCCCAGCATTTT. This translates into CASSSRGGPHSNQPQHF.

This sequence joins TRBV28 and TRBJ2-7, with D possibly matching TRBD1 (6 bases). The CDR3 is 12 residues long. Germline CDR1 and CDR2: MDHEN and SYDVKM. V was shortened by 4 bases and J by 7 bases, with 11 bases between the two germline ends. The CDR3 sequence is CASSSTGKEQYF. CDR3 in DNA: TGTGCCAGCAGTTCCACAGGGAAGGAGCAGTACTTC. The variable domain in full, completed from reference TRBV28 and TRBJ2-7, reads DVKVTQSSRYLVKRTGEKVFLECVQDMDHENMFWYRQDPGLGLRLIYFSYDVKMKEKGDIPEGYSVSREKKERFSLILESASTNQTSMYLCASSSTGKEQYFGPGTRLTVT.

This chain joins TRBV7-8 and TRBJ2-3; D uncertain. The CDR3 consists of 11 residues. Deletions cut 1 base from V and 7 bases from J, with 3 bases between. Germline lookup yields CDR1 SGHVS and CDR2 FQNEAQ. The CDR3 here is CASSLVHTQYF. CDR3 DNA: TGTGCCAGCAGCTTAGTCCATACGCAGTATTTT.

The CDR3 DNA is TGTGCCAGTAGTGCGGGGGACAGGGCGGTGGAGACCCAGTACTTC. Its protein product is CASSAGDRAVETQYF. The chain is built from TRBV19 and TRBJ2-5; 9 bases are shared with TRBD1. The length of the CDR3 is 15 residues. Germline lookup yields CDR1 LNHDA and CDR2 SQIVND (reference sequence). V shed 5 bases and J 5 bases; nucleotides not matched to a gene: 9.

This clone was observed a single time. The chain joins TRBV5-4 to TRBJ2-2; D is uncertain. V lost 3 bases and J 3 bases, leaving 6 bases between the germline ends. This CDR3 contains 13 residues. The V gene's germline CDR1 is SGHNT and CDR2 YYREEE (reference sequence). In DNA, the CDR3 is TGTGCCAGCAGCTACGTCTACACCGGGGAGCTGTTTTTT. Protein: CASSYVYTGELFF. Combining the CDR3 with reference TRBV5-4 and TRBJ2-2 gives the whole variable domain ETGVTQSPTHLIKTRGQQVTLRCSSQSGHNTVSWYQQALGQGPQFIFQYYREEENGRGNFPPRFSGLQFPNYSSELNVNALELDDSALYLCASSYVYTGELFFGEGSRLTVL.

This clone has only one observation. The chain employs TRBV6-1 and TRBJ2-7, with unresolved D. V was trimmed by 5 bases and J by 4 bases, leaving 6 bases between them. Germline V gene lookup returns CDR1 MNHNS and CDR2 SASEGT. The CDR3 length is 11 residues. This chain's CDR3 is CASSSRYEQYF. In DNA, the CDR3 is TGTGCCAGCAGTTCGAGATACGAGCAGTACTTC.

This chain joins TRBV2 and TRBJ2-3, with D possibly TRBD2 on 6 matching bases. Deletions cut 4 bases from V and 4 bases from J, with 15 bases between. In germline, CDR1 is SNHLY, CDR2 FYNNEI. The CDR3 covers 15 residues. The CDR3 region is CASSALGSLADTQYF. For the CDR3, the DNA is TGTGCCAGCAGTGCCCTCGGGAGTTTGGCAGATACGCAGTATTTT.

The gene calls are TRBV4-1 and TRBJ2-3; D possibly matches TRBD1 or TRBD2 (5 bases each). The germline gives CDR1 MGHRA, CDR2 YSYEKL. The CDR3 length is 16 residues. The V end was cut by 0 bases, the J end by 1 base, with 11 bases between. CDR3 loop: CASSQDRGAGTDTQYF. CDR3 sequence (DNA): TGCGCCAGCAGCCAAGATCGAGGGGCAGGCACAGATACGCAGTATTTT.

This sequence joins TRBV19 and TRBJ2-1; 8 nucleotides match TRBD1. Unmatched junction bases numbered 5, after V lost 6 bases and J lost 7 bases. This CDR3 has 13 residues. The germline gives CDR1 LNHDA, CDR2 SQIVND (reference sequence). The CDR3 sequence is CASSWTGQNEQFF. In nucleotides, the CDR3 is TGTGCCAGTAGCTGGACAGGGCAAAATGAGCAGTTCTTC.

The chain joins TRBV4-1 to TRBJ1-4; 9 bases map to TRBD1. The V segment lost 2 bases and the J segment 7 bases; nucleotides outside the gene matches: 5. Germline lookup yields CDR1 MGHRA and CDR2 YSYEKL. CDR3 length: 15 residues. As DNA, the CDR3 is TGCGCCAGCAGCCAAACCGGGACAGGGAGTGAAAAACTGTTTTTT. The encoded protein is CASSQTGTGSEKLFF.

V is TRBV5-1 and J is TRBJ1-1; a possible D gene is TRBD1 (5 bases). V dropped 0 bases and J dropped 2 bases, with 11 bases sitting between them. The V gene's germline CDR1 is SGHRS and CDR2 YFSETQ. CDR3 length equals 15 residues. This CDR3 reads CASSLAGTANTEAFF. As DNA, the CDR3 is TGCGCCAGCAGCTTGGCCGGGACGGCCAACACTGAAGCTTTCTTT.

V is TRBV6-1 and J is TRBJ2-7; no clear D. Germline V gives CDR1 MNHNS, CDR2 SASEGT. This CDR3 has 13 residues. Trimming removed 6 bases from V and 2 bases from J, with 11 bases in between. CDR3 in DNA: TGTGCCAGCAGCCTCAGGCCAACCTACGAGCAGTACTTC. Its translation is CASSLRPTYEQYF.

A note on this clone: The germline gene is not matched at one end of the junction; a read error may be the cause. The V and J genes are TRBV10-3 and TRBJ1-2; a possible D gene is TRBD1 (6 bases). The CDR3 is made up of 14 amino acids. Germline V gene sequence: CDR1 ENHRY, CDR2 SYGVKD. The CDR3 DNA reads as TGTGCCAGCAGTGAACACAGGGAAGGCTATGGCTACACCTTC. This encodes CASSEHREGYGYTF.

The chain links TRBV7-2 to TRBJ1-2; weak D call: TRBD1 (5 bases). The germline CDR1 and CDR2 sequences are SGHTA and FQGNSA. The CDR3 runs 13 residues. Trimming took 2 bases from V and 6 from J, leaving 10 bases between them. The CDR3 bases are TGTGCCAGCAGCTTATTGTGGGGGGATGGCTACACCTTC. Protein product: CASSLLWGDGYTF.

J is TRBJ2-3 and V is TRBV10-2; tentatively, D is TRBD2 (6 bases). This CDR3 contains 14 residues. V dropped 2 bases and J dropped 5 bases, with 11 bases sitting between them. Germline CDR1 is WSHSY and CDR2 is SAAADI. CDR3 DNA sequence: TGCGCCAGCAGTGAGCTGGCGGGATTAGATACGCAGTATTTT. Amino acids: CASSELAGLDTQYF.